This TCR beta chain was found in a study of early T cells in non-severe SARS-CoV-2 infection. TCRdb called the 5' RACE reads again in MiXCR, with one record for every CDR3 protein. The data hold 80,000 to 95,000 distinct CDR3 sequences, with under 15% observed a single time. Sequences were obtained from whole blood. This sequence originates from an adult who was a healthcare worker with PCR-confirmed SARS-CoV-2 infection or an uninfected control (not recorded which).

The CDR3 spells CASSSLDTQYF. CDR3 sequence (DNA): TGTGCCAGCAGCTCGTTGGATACGCAGTATTTT. V gene TRBV11-2 combines with J gene TRBJ2-3; D remains ambiguous. Germline assignment: CDR1 SGHAT and CDR2 FQNNGV. Trimming cost V 4 bases and J 6 bases, with 5 bases left between them. This CDR3 has 11 residues. Full variable domain (outside the CDR3, taken from reference TRBV11-2 and TRBJ2-3): EAGVAQSPRYKIIEKRQSVAFWCNPISGHATLYWYQQILGQGPKLLIQFQNNGVVDDSQLPKDRFSAERLKGVDSTLKIQPAKLEDSAVYLCASSSLDTQYFGPGTRLTVL.